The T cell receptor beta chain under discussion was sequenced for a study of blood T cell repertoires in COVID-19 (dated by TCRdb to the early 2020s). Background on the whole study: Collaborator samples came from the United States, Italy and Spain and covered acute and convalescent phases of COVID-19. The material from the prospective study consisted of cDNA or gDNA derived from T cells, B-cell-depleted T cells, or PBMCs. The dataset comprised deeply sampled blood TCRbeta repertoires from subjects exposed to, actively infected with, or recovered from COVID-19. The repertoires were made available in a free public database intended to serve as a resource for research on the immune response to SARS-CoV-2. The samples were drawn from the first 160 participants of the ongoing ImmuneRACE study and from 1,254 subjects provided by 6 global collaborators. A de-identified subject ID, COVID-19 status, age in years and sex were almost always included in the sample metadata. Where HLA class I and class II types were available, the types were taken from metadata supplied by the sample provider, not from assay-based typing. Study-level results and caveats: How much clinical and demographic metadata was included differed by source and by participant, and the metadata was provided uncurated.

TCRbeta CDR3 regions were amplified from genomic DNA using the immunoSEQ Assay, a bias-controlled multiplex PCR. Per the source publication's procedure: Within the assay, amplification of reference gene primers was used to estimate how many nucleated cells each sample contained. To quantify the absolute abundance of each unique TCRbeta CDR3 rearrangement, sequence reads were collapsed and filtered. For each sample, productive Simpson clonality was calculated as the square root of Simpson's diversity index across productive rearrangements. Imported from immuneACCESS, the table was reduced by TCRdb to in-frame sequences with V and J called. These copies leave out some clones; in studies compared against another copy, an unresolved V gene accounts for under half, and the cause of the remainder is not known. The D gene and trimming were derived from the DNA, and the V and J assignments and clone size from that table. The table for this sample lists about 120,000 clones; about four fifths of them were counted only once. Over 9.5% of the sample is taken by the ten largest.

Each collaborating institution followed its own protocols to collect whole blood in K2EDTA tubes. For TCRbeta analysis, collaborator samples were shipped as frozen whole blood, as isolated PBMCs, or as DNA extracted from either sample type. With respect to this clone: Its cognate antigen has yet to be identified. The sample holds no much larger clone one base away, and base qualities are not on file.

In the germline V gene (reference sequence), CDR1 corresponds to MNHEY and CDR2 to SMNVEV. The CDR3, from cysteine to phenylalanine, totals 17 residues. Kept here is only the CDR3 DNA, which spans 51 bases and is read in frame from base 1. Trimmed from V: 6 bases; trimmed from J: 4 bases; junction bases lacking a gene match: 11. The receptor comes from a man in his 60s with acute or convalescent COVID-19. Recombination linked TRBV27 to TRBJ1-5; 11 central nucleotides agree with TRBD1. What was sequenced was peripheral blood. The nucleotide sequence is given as TGTGCCAGCAGCCTCGTAACAGGGACAGGGGGAAATCAGCCCCAGCATTTT. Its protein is CASSLVTGTGGNQPQHF.